These 31 T cell receptor beta chains came from one sample sequenced in a study of blood T cells in healthy people across ages. A second about 7 to 12 cycle PCR used barcoded and J-beta primers. TCRdb analysed the 5' RACE reads with MiXCR anew, one entry per CDR3 protein. The sample holds approximately 800,000 distinct CDR3 sequences, roughly 25% seen once. Separately, the same data were catalogued under a study of T cells of mothers and their children.

The sequencing input was blood. These receptors came from a boy aged 5-17 years in good health.

The chain joins TRBV7-8 to TRBJ2-1; D might be TRBD1 or TRBD2, each matching 5 bases. The CDR3 extends over 15 amino acids. The V end was cut by 1 base, the J end by 12 bases, with 19 bases between. The germline V gene has CDR1 SGHVS and CDR2 FQNEAQ. CDR3 sequence reads: CASSLVLGPDGSQFF. As DNA, the CDR3 is TGTGCCAGCAGCTTAGTTTTGGGACCCGATGGCTCGCAGTTCTTC.

The sample holds a few counts of this clonotype. This sequence joins TRBV25-1 and TRBJ2-5; 13 bases agree with TRBD2. The CDR3 length is 17 residues. V lost 4 bases and J lost 5; bases outside the gene matches: 10. Germline CDR1 and CDR2: MGHDK and SYGVNS. CDR3 DNA: TGTGCCAGCAGTGTTGGTACTAGCGGGGGGGCCTGGGAGACCCAGTACTTC. Its protein product is CASSVGTSGGAWETQYF.

This clonotype appeared a few times. V usage is TRBV28 and J usage is TRBJ2-5; 11 bases line up with TRBD2. This CDR3 region has 16 residues. After removal of 3 bases from V and 0 bases from J, the junction contained 3 bases not matched to a gene. Germline V CDR1 and CDR2: MDHEN, SYDVKM. The CDR3, as DNA: TGTGCCAGCAGTTTTGTAGCGGGGGGGTACCAAGAGACCCAGTACTTC. Encoded protein: CASSFVAGGYQETQYF.

This clonotype was counted between two and nine times. V is TRBV7-9 and J is TRBJ2-7; D perhaps matches TRBD2 (7 bases). Germline values: CDR1 SEHNR, CDR2 FQNEAQ (reference sequence). V lost 0 bases and J 1 base, leaving 13 bases between the germline ends. This CDR3 has 16 residues. The CDR3 nucleotides read TGTGCCAGCAGCTTAGCGCCGGGGGGCCCTTCCTACGAGCAGTACTTC. Its translation is CASSLAPGGPSYEQYF.

This clonotype came up a few times. The rearrangement uses TRBV6-6 and TRBJ1-6; 7 nucleotides match TRBD1. Germline assignment: CDR1 MNHNY and CDR2 SVGAGI (reference sequence). This CDR3 is 14 amino acids long. V was pared by 3 bases and J by 8 bases, with 4 bases of the junction left unmatched. The CDR3 DNA follows: TGTGCCAGCAGTTATAGGGGGCTTTATTCACCCCTCCACTTT. Translation: CASSYRGLYSPLHF.

The genes are TRBV28 and TRBJ2-5; 8 bases align to TRBD1. Matching the DNA end better, TRBJ2-7 makes the J call doubtful. CDR3 length: 16 residues. From germline, CDR1 is MDHEN and CDR2 SYDVKM. The CDR3: CASSLLRTGYPREQYF. The CDR3 DNA sequence: TGTGCCAGCAGTTTATTGAGGACAGGGTATCCCCGCGAGCAGTACTTC.

In its sample, this clonotype was seen a few times. The chain links TRBV29-1 to TRBJ1-2; 10 nucleotides align to TRBD1. V lost 3 bases and J lost 0; bases outside the gene matches: 4. Germline values: CDR1 SQVTM, CDR2 ANQGSEA. This CDR3 comprises 15 residues. CDR3 DNA: TGCAGCGTTGATGACAGGGGGCGGTCTAACTATGGCTACACCTTC. Its translation: CSVDDRGRSNYGYTF.

V is TRBV11-2 and J is TRBJ2-1; TRBD2 is a possible D gene (5 bases). This CDR3 has 14 residues. Trimming cost V 0 bases and J 13 bases, with 16 bases left between them. Per germline, CDR1 SGHAT and CDR2 FQNNGV. The CDR3 reads CASSLDGQDFLQFF. Here the CDR3 DNA reads TGTGCCAGCAGCTTAGATGGTCAGGACTTCCTACAGTTCTTC.

This clonotype was counted only a few times. V is TRBV5-1 and J is TRBJ2-1, with 9 bases aligning to TRBD2. CDR1 is SGHRS, CDR2 YFSETQ, per germline. The CDR3 has 13 amino acids. Losses at the gene ends were 4 bases for V and 8 bases for J; bases not matched to a gene: 4. CDR3 DNA: TGCGCCAGCAGCAGGACTAGCGCCGATGAGCAGTTCTTC. Encoded protein: CASSRTSADEQFF. The variable domain in full, with the rest retrieved from reference TRBV5-1 and TRBJ2-1, is KAGVTQTPRYLIKTRGQQVTLSCSPISGHRSVSWYQQTPGQGLQFLFEYFSETQRNKGNFPGRFSGRQFSNSRSEMNVSTLELGDSALYLCASSRTSADEQFFGPGTRLTVL.

V is TRBV15 and J is TRBJ2-7; TRBD1 matches at 9 bases. Looked up from germline, CDR1 is LNHNV and CDR2 is YYDKDF (reference sequence). This CDR3 has 13 residues. V was clipped by 6 bases and J by 4 bases; unmatched bases: 4. CDR3 sequence (DNA): TGTGCCACCAGTCCCGACAGGGGGTACGAGCAGTACTTC. Amino acid sequence: CATSPDRGYEQYF.

This sequence joins TRBV30 and TRBJ2-5; D is unclear. Germline CDR1 is GTSNPN and CDR2 is SVGIG (reference sequence). V shed 3 bases and J shed 1 base, with 3 bases lying between them. CDR3 length: 11 amino acids. CDR3 sequence: CAWRGQETQYF. The CDR3 region has the DNA TGTGCCTGGAGGGGCCAAGAGACCCAGTACTTC.

This rearrangement joins TRBV6-2 or TRBV6-3 to TRBJ1-2, with D uncertain. The germline gives CDR1 MNHEY, CDR2 SVGEGT. This CDR3 is 12 amino acids long. The ends were cut back, 2 bases at V and 3 bases at J, with 4 bases in the middle. CDR3 DNA: TGTGCCAGCAGTTACCCGGACTATGGCTACACCTTC. Its protein product is CASSYPDYGYTF.

This chain joins TRBV4-1 and TRBJ2-5; no reliable D call. The V end was cut by 6 bases, the J end by 3 bases, with 14 bases between. The germline CDR1 and CDR2 sequences are MGHRA and YSYEKL. The length of the CDR3 is 14 residues. This CDR3 reads CASSPIGLEETQYF. The CDR3 bases are TGCGCCAGCAGTCCGATAGGTCTAGAAGAGACCCAGTACTTC.

This clonotype came up a few times. The rearrangement joins TRBV5-1 to TRBJ2-5, with 8 bases aligning to TRBD2. V shed 4 bases and J 0 bases; nucleotides not matched to a gene: 8. The germline V gene encodes CDR1 SGHRS and CDR2 YFSETQ. This CDR3 comprises 16 residues. The CDR3 bases are TGCGCCAGCAGCAATAAGGGACTAGGAAACCAAGAGACCCAGTACTTC. This sequence encodes CASSNKGLGNQETQYF.

The V and J genes are TRBV28 and TRBJ2-5; possibly TRBD2 for D (6 bases). The J call may be in error: the DNA end matches TRBJ2-7 better. Germline CDR1 is MDHEN and CDR2 is SYDVKM. CDR3 length: 14 amino acids. The CDR3 is CASSPFAGLYEQYF. The CDR3 DNA reads TGTGCCAGCAGTCCTTTCGCGGGGTTGTACGAGCAGTACTTC.

This rearrangement joins TRBV3-1 to TRBJ2-1; no reliable D call. V was trimmed by 3 bases and J by 7 bases, leaving 10 bases between them. Germline loops: CDR1 LGHDT, CDR2 YNNKEL (reference sequence). The CDR3 extends over 13 amino acids. Written as DNA, the CDR3 is TGTGCCAGCAGCCACACGACCCAGAATGAGCAGTTCTTC. It is translated as CASSHTTQNEQFF.

For this clonotype: A much more abundant neighbour one base away suggests this may be a read error. The J gene is TRBJ2-1, the V gene TRBV2, with no clear D. Germline loops: CDR1 SNHLY, CDR2 FYNNEI. V lost 6 bases, J lost 6 bases, and 3 bases lay in between. This CDR3 has 10 amino acids. The CDR3 nucleotides are TGTGCCAGCAGGGTCAATGAGCAGTTCTTC. This sequence encodes CASRVNEQFF.

This clonotype was found a few times. The chain carries TRBV7-9 and TRBJ2-5; 9 positions agree with TRBD2. CDR1 SEHNR and CDR2 FQNEAQ come from the germline V gene (reference sequence). J lost 4 bases, V lost 2 bases, and 8 bases had no gene match. The CDR3 extends over 16 amino acids. The CDR3 DNA follows: TGTGCCAGCAGCTTAATTTCGCGGGGGGGCCGAGAGACCCAGTACTTC. Its translation is CASSLISRGGRETQYF.

This clonotype was detected a few times. The chain carries TRBV2 and TRBJ2-5, with 11 bases aligning to TRBD2. The J call may be incorrect, as the DNA end agrees better with TRBJ2-7. This CDR3 contains 17 residues. Germline loops: CDR1 SNHLY, CDR2 FYNNEI. The CDR3 DNA follows: TGTGCCAGCAGCCCCAGGGTGACTAGCGGGGTAACCTACGAGCAGTACTTC. Translating gives CASSPRVTSGVTYEQYF.

Note on this clonotype: At one end, the junction sequence differs from germline, possibly due to a read error. V usage is TRBV20-1 and J usage is TRBJ1-5; D not certain. Germline CDR1 is DFQATT and CDR2 is SNEGSKA (reference sequence). The CDR3 extends over 13 amino acids. Written as DNA, the CDR3 is TGCGGTGCTAGAATCCCGGGAGATCAGCCCCAGCATTTT. The encoded protein is CGARIPGDQPQHF.

The table lists this clonotype with a few counts. The chain employs TRBV15 and TRBJ1-6; D possibly corresponds to TRBD1 (6 bases). CDR3 length: 14 amino acids. Germline CDR1 is LNHNV and CDR2 is YYDKDF (reference sequence). The V gene lost 3 bases and the J gene lost 11 bases, with 14 bases spanning the gap. CDR3 nucleotide sequence: TGTGCCACCAGCAGCCAGGGGCAAGGGACACCCCTCCACTTT. Residues: CATSSQGQGTPLHF.

This clonotype was counted a few times. The chain recombines TRBV5-4 with TRBJ2-5; no clear D gene. This CDR3 spans 12 amino acids. V was trimmed by 9 bases and J by 4 bases, leaving 13 bases between them. Germline CDR1 is SGHNT and CDR2 is YYREEE (reference sequence). The CDR3 nucleotides are TGTGCCATCTCTGGCCGTGGAGAGACCCAGTACTTC. Translated, it gives CAISGRGETQYF.

The sample holds a few counts of this clonotype. This chain uses TRBV3-1 with TRBJ1-4; maybe TRBD1 (6 bases). The ends were cut back, 1 base at V and 6 bases at J, with 21 bases in the middle. CDR3 length: 18 residues. CDR1 and CDR2 from the germline V gene are LGHDT and YNNKEL (reference sequence). The CDR3 bases are TGTGCCAGCAGCCAAGGGAAATTGATGAGGGGGAGGCATGAAAAACTGTTTTTT. Protein product: CASSQGKLMRGRHEKLFF.

This clonotype has just a few counts. The genes are TRBV25-1 and TRBJ1-2; the D is unclear. The germline V gene encodes CDR1 MGHDK and CDR2 SYGVNS. The CDR3 consists of 11 residues. V gave up 4 bases and J gave up 2 bases, with 2 bases separating them. The CDR3 region is CASSANYGYTF. The CDR3 bases are TGTGCCAGCAGTGCCAACTATGGCTACACCTTC.

This clonotype was seen ten or more times. This chain links TRBV12-3 or TRBV12-4 with TRBJ1-1, with D unclear. The CDR3 spans 13 residues. The V gene lost 4 bases and the J gene lost 4 bases, with 10 bases spanning the gap. CDR3: CASSSSVGTEAFF. CDR3 DNA: TGTGCCAGCAGTTCCTCCGTGGGCACTGAAGCTTTCTTT.

The chain recombines TRBV29-1 with TRBJ2-7; the match to TRBD1 covers 7 bases. The DNA end favors TRBJ2-5, so the J call may be wrong. The CDR3 consists of 12 residues. Germline assignment: CDR1 SQVTM and CDR2 ANQGSEA. The DNA of the CDR3 is TGCAGCGTGGGACAGCAACAAGAGACCCAGTACTTC. This codes for CSVGQQQETQYF.

This clonotype was found a few times. The chain has TRBV4-2 and TRBJ2-5; D perhaps matches TRBD2 (5 bases). Germline V gene sequence: CDR1 LGHNA, CDR2 YNFKEQ. This CDR3 is built from 14 residues. Trimming left V 4 bases short and J 1 base short, with 10 bases between. The CDR3 region has the DNA TGTGCCAGCAGCCCAAAAGCGGTCCAAGAGACCCAGTACTTC. Translation gives CASSPKAVQETQYF.

The gene calls are TRBV5-1 and TRBJ2-1; 10 nucleotides line up with TRBD2. CDR1 and CDR2 (germline): SGHRS, YFSETQ. Trimming took 3 bases from V and 8 from J; bases not matched to a gene: 11. The CDR3 has 16 residues. The CDR3 loop reads CASSSLSGGPLDEQFF. The CDR3 coding sequence is TGCGCCAGCAGCTCCCTTAGCGGGGGGCCCTTAGATGAGCAGTTCTTC.

The chain couples TRBV10-3 to TRBJ2-7; D is ambiguous. The V and J ends lost 10 bases and 0 bases respectively, with 13 bases between them. In germline, CDR1 is ENHRY, CDR2 SYGVKD. This CDR3 region has 13 residues. Here the CDR3 DNA reads TGTGCCACCGACCACCTAGGCTCCTACGAGCAGTACTTC. Its protein product is CATDHLGSYEQYF.

This sequence joins TRBV5-5 and TRBJ1-6; TRBD1 aligns across 7 bases. After removal of 1 base from V and 8 bases from J, the junction contained 3 bases not matched to a gene. The CDR3 spans 14 residues. Germline CDR1 and CDR2: SGHKS and YYEKEE (reference sequence). The CDR3 nucleotides read TGTGCCAGCAGCTTGAGGGGGCTGGATTCACCCCTCCACTTT. This gives the protein CASSLRGLDSPLHF.

This chain links TRBV6-5 with TRBJ2-1; D gene uncertain. CDR1 and CDR2 from the germline V gene are MNHEY and SVGAGI. The CDR3 sequence is 13 residues long. Trimming cost V 5 bases and J 5 bases, with 10 bases left between them. CDR3: CASSTRTDNEQFF. CDR3 sequence (DNA): TGTGCCAGCAGTACCCGGACCGACAATGAGCAGTTCTTC.